Reported below is one T cell receptor beta chain. What it binds is unknown. This may come from a read error, since a much larger clone is one base off. The data derive from a study of human T cells and chemical hapten exposure. Study results and limitations: No shift was seen in TCRs above 1 in 1000 frequency with DPC sensitization.

TCRdb used MiXCR to reprocess the RACE reads, holding one entry per CDR3 protein. The sample contains over 30,000 distinct CDR3 sequences, over 7.5% of which appear only once. Looked up from germline, CDR1 is SGHDT and CDR2 is YYEEEE. J was trimmed by 3 bases and V by 2 bases; bases with no gene match: 8. The CDR3 consists of 16 residues. As to time point: patch test 3, about 24 weeks after DPC sensitization. As to treatment: therapeutic diphenylcyclopropenone sensitization with weekly scalp DPC. Whole blood, unfractionated, served as the material for total RNA extraction. Blood was drawn before each patch test was applied.

The sequence was collected from a man aged 50-59 years with alopecia areata. Some clones in this sample may be carry-over from other donors' samples. The sample in question was whole blood, obtained in connection with sensitization to the hapten diphenylcyclopropenone (DPC). V is TRBV5-6 and J is TRBJ1-5; 7 bases agree with TRBD1. CDR3 amino acids: CASSFRGQLHNQPQHF. As DNA, the CDR3 is TGTGCCAGCAGCTTCCGGGGACAGCTTCACAATCAGCCCCAGCATTTT. The entire variable domain, with the rest obtained from reference TRBV5-6 and TRBJ1-5, is as follows: DAGVTQSPTHLIKTRGQQVTLRCSPKSGHDTVSWYQQALGQGPQFIFQYYEEEERQRGNFPDRFSGHQFPNYSSELNVNALLLGDSALYLCASSFRGQLHNQPQHFGDGTRLSIL.